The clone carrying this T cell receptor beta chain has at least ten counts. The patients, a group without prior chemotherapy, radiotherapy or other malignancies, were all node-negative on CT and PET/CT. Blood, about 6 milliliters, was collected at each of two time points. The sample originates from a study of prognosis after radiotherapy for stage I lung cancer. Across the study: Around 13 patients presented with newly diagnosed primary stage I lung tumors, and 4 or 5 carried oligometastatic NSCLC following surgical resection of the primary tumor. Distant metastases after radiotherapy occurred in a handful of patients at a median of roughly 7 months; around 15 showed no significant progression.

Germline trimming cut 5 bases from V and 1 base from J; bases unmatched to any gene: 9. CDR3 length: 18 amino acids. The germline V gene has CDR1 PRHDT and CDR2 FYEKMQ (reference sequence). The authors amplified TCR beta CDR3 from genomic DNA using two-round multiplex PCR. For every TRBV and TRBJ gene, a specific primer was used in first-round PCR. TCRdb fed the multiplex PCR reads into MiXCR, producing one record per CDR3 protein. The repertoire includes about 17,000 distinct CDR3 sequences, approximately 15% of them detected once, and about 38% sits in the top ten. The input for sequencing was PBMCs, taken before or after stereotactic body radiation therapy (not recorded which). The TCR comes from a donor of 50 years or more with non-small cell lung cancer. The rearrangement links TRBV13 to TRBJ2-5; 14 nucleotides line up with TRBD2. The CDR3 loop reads CASSQGLAGANLQETQYF. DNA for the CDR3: TGTGCCAGCAGCCAGGGACTAGCGGGGGCGAACCTCCAAGAGACCCAGTACTTC.